Listed below are T cell receptor beta chains from one sample, sequenced in a study of T cells in Graves' hyperthyroidism and ophthalmopathy. In TCRdb, the multiplex PCR reads were re-called with MiXCR into one record per CDR3 protein. Of hundreds of thousands of distinct CDR3 sequences listed, around a third were seen once; the top ten hold approximately 31%. Sequenced sample: blood. Receptors originate from a middle-aged woman with Graves' hyperthyroidism. CDR3s include the opening cysteine and the closing phenylalanine or tryptophan. The D gene is left open where the match is weak. Rows may omit the clone size; those that give it use once, few, many or a size class.

V gene: TRBV29-1
clone size: NA
D gene: NA
J gene: TRBJ1-2
CDR3 protein: CSLDGICGYTF
CDR3 DNA: TGCAGCTTGGACGGGATATGTGGCTACACCTTC

V gene: TRBV24-1
clone size: few
D gene: NA
J gene: TRBJ2-3
CDR3 protein: CATSDLWSQYF
CDR3 DNA: TGTGCCACCAGTGATTTGTGGTCGCAGTATTTT

V gene: TRBV19
clone size: NA
D gene: NA
J gene: TRBJ1-5
CDR3 protein: CASKTGNQPQHF
CDR3 DNA: TGTGCCAGCAAAACAGGGAATCAGCCCCAGCATTTT

V gene: TRBV9
clone size: many
D gene: TRBD2
J gene: TRBJ2-5
CDR3 protein: CASSAGTSGQETQYF
CDR3 DNA: TGTGCCAGCAGCGCCGGGACTAGCGGCCAAGAGACCCAGTACTTC

V gene: TRBV2
clone size: many
D gene: NA
J gene: TRBJ2-7
CDR3 protein: CASSVGGLLYEQYF
CDR3 DNA: TGTGCCAGCAGTGTTGGGGGCCTGCTCTACGAGCAGTACTTC

V gene: TRBV20-1
clone size: NA
D gene: TRBD1
J gene: TRBJ2-5
CDR3 protein: CSARTGQETQYF
CDR3 DNA: TGCAGTGCCCGGACAGGGCAAGAGACCCAGTACTTC

V gene: TRBV7-6
clone size: few
D gene: NA
J gene: TRBJ2-7
CDR3 protein: CASSLAPGGPSSYEQYF
CDR3 DNA: TGTGCCAGCAGCTTAGCCCCAGGGGGGCCCAGCTCCTACGAGCAGTACTTC

V gene: TRBV20-1
clone size: NA
D gene: NA
J gene: TRBJ1-1
CDR3 protein: CSASPPLGAESEAFF
CDR3 DNA: TGCAGTGCGAGCCCCCCCTTGGGCGCCGAGTCTGAAGCTTTCTTT

V gene: TRBV6-5
clone size: few
D gene: NA
J gene: TRBJ1-3
CDR3 protein: CASSYDGAPVGNTIYF
CDR3 DNA: TGTGCCAGCAGTTACGATGGGGCGCCGGTAGGAAACACCATATATTTT

V gene: TRBV5-1
clone size: NA
D gene: TRBD2
J gene: TRBJ2-2
CDR3 protein: CASSFQRGLDTGELFF
CDR3 DNA: TGCGCCAGCAGCTTTCAGCGGGGCCTGGACACCGGGGAGCTGTTTTTT

V gene: TRBV7-2
clone size: NA
D gene: NA
J gene: TRBJ2-7
CDR3 protein: CASSKSGGERRAPYEQYF
CDR3 DNA: TGTGCCAGCAGCAAATCCGGGGGTGAGAGGCGGGCCCCCTACGAGCAGTACTTC

V gene: TRBV3-1
clone size: few
D gene: NA
J gene: TRBJ1-1
CDR3 protein: CASSQERESGAFF
CDR3 DNA: TGTGCCAGCAGCCAAGAGCGGGAGAGTGGAGCTTTCTTT

V gene: TRBV7-9
clone size: NA
D gene: TRBD1
J gene: TRBJ2-7
CDR3 protein: CASSPRGTGVAYEQYF
CDR3 DNA: TGTGCCAGCAGCCCCCGGGGGACAGGTGTCGCCTACGAGCAGTACTTC

V gene: TRBV7-9
clone size: many
D gene: NA
J gene: TRBJ1-3
CDR3 protein: CASSSPGSGNTIYF
CDR3 DNA: TGTGCCAGCAGCTCCCCGGGCTCTGGAAACACCATATATTTT

V gene: TRBV19
clone size: few
D gene: TRBD1
J gene: TRBJ1-5
CDR3 protein: CASRGQGGNQPQHF
CDR3 DNA: TGTGCCAGTCGAGGACAGGGCGGTAATCAGCCCCAGCATTTT

V gene: TRBV4-3
clone size: few
D gene: NA
J gene: TRBJ2-2
CDR3 protein: CASREVSGTGELFF
CDR3 DNA: TGCGCCAGCAGGGAGGTATCCGGCACCGGGGAGCTGTTTTTT

V gene: TRBV7-8
clone size: many
D gene: NA
J gene: TRBJ2-7
CDR3 protein: CASSLGGLAYYEQYF
CDR3 DNA: TGTGCCAGCAGCTTAGGAGGGCTAGCGTACTACGAGCAGTACTTC

V gene: TRBV24-1
clone size: many
D gene: NA
J gene: TRBJ1-4
CDR3 protein: CATSDSLEGANEKLFF
CDR3 DNA: TGTGCCACCAGTGATTCCCTCGAGGGTGCAAATGAAAAACTGTTTTTT

V gene: TRBV6-5
clone size: NA
D gene: NA
J gene: TRBJ1-2
CDR3 protein: CASCQGALENYGYTF
CDR3 DNA: TGTGCCAGCTGCCAAGGAGCCCTCGAGAACTATGGCTACACCTTC

V gene: TRBV19
clone size: NA
D gene: TRBD1
J gene: TRBJ2-2
CDR3 protein: CASSVTGGNTGELFF
CDR3 DNA: TGTGCCAGTAGTGTGACAGGGGGAAACACCGGGGAGCTGTTTTTT

V gene: TRBV7-2
clone size: NA
D gene: NA
J gene: TRBJ2-3
CDR3 protein: CASSVMGRGADTQYF
CDR3 DNA: TGTGCCAGCAGCGTAATGGGCAGGGGGGCGGATACGCAGTATTTT

V gene: TRBV5-6
clone size: NA
D gene: NA
J gene: TRBJ1-1
CDR3 protein: CASSLPPAAEAFF
CDR3 DNA: TGTGCCAGCAGCCTTCCGCCAGCGGCTGAAGCTTTCTTT

V gene: TRBV7-9
clone size: many
D gene: NA
J gene: TRBJ1-1
CDR3 protein: CASSFLVEAFF
CDR3 DNA: TGTGCCAGCAGCTTCCTAGTAGAGGCTTTCTTT

V gene: TRBV28
clone size: NA
D gene: NA
J gene: TRBJ2-7
CDR3 protein: CASSFGFREQYF
CDR3 DNA: TGTGCCAGCAGTTTTGGGTTCCGCGAGCAGTACTTC

V gene: TRBV7-2
clone size: many
D gene: NA
J gene: TRBJ1-2
CDR3 protein: CASSLVVSNGYTF
CDR3 DNA: TGTGCCAGCAGCTTAGTAGTCTCAAATGGCTACACCTTC

V gene: TRBV20-1
clone size: few
D gene: NA
J gene: TRBJ2-7
CDR3 protein: CSAREYPIGSYEQYF
CDR3 DNA: TGCAGTGCTAGAGAATATCCCATAGGCTCCTACGAGCAGTACTTC

V gene: TRBV19
clone size: many
D gene: TRBD1
J gene: TRBJ2-7
CDR3 protein: CASRRQDRWLDEQYF
CDR3 DNA: TGTGCCAGTAGACGCCAGGACAGGTGGTTGGACGAGCAGTACTTC

V gene: TRBV11-1
clone size: NA
D gene: NA
J gene: TRBJ2-7
CDR3 protein: CASSLMAGIHEQYF
CDR3 DNA: TGTGCCAGCAGTTTAATGGCAGGGATCCACGAGCAGTACTTC

V gene: TRBV5-6
clone size: many
D gene: NA
J gene: TRBJ1-2
CDR3 protein: CASSARDRTPHGYTF
CDR3 DNA: TGTGCCAGCAGCGCCCGGGACCGGACGCCCCATGGCTACACCTTC

V gene: TRBV9
clone size: many
D gene: NA
J gene: TRBJ1-2
CDR3 protein: CASSALGQSLGYTF
CDR3 DNA: TGTGCCAGCAGCGCATTGGGACAATCCTTGGGCTACACCTTC

V gene: TRBV7-3
clone size: NA
D gene: TRBD1
J gene: TRBJ1-2
CDR3 protein: CASSRLGQSHGYTF
CDR3 DNA: TGCGCCAGCAGCCGACTGGGACAGTCCCATGGCTACACCTTC

V gene: TRBV29-1
clone size: few
D gene: NA
J gene: TRBJ2-5
CDR3 protein: CSHAGTEETQYF
CDR3 DNA: TGCAGCCACGCGGGGACAGAAGAGACCCAGTACTTC

V gene: TRBV2
clone size: many
D gene: NA
J gene: TRBJ2-6
CDR3 protein: CASSGSGANVLTF
CDR3 DNA: TGTGCCAGCAGTGGCTCTGGGGCCAACGTCCTGACTTTC

V gene: TRBV15
clone size: NA
D gene: NA
J gene: TRBJ2-7
CDR3 protein: CATSREEGTWYEQYF
CDR3 DNA: TGTGCCACCAGCAGAGAGGAGGGCACTTGGTACGAGCAGTACTTC

V gene: TRBV24-1
clone size: many
D gene: TRBD1
J gene: TRBJ2-7
CDR3 protein: CATSDSGRDRGIYEQYF
CDR3 DNA: TGTGCCACCAGTGATTCCGGCCGGGACAGGGGGATCTACGAGCAGTACTTC

V gene: TRBV5-6
clone size: few
D gene: TRBD1
J gene: TRBJ2-7
CDR3 protein: CASSPGQANLDEQYF
CDR3 DNA: TGTGCCAGCAGCCCTGGACAGGCAAATCTTGACGAGCAGTACTTC

V gene: TRBV12-3/TRBV12-4
clone size: many
D gene: NA
J gene: TRBJ1-1
CDR3 protein: CASSLNQGTEAFF
CDR3 DNA: TGTGCCAGCAGTTTAAACCAGGGAACTGAAGCTTTCTTT

V gene: TRBV6-2/TRBV6-3
clone size: NA
D gene: NA
J gene: TRBJ2-7
CDR3 protein: CASSYGNYNYEQYF
CDR3 DNA: TGTGCCAGCAGTTATGGAAATTACAACTACGAGCAGTACTTC

V gene: TRBV2
clone size: NA
D gene: NA
J gene: TRBJ2-7
CDR3 protein: CASSDKGLGYF
CDR3 DNA: TGTGCCAGCAGTGATAAGGGGTTAGGGTACTTC

V gene: TRBV2
clone size: many
D gene: TRBD1
J gene: TRBJ1-5
CDR3 protein: CASRGSGTGEQPQHF
CDR3 DNA: TGTGCCAGCAGGGGTAGCGGGACAGGGGAACAGCCCCAGCATTTT

V gene: TRBV20-1
clone size: few
D gene: NA
J gene: TRBJ2-7
CDR3 protein: CSAPSPARGRYEQYF
CDR3 DNA: TGCAGTGCTCCCTCCCCGGCCAGGGGTAGGTACGAGCAGTACTTC

V gene: TRBV9
clone size: many
D gene: TRBD1
J gene: TRBJ1-2
CDR3 protein: CASSGTDRGATNYGYTF
CDR3 DNA: TGTGCCAGCAGCGGCACGGACAGGGGAGCTACTAACTATGGCTACACCTTC

V gene: TRBV6-5
clone size: many
D gene: NA
J gene: TRBJ2-5
CDR3 protein: CASSVIRGGQETQYF
CDR3 DNA: TGTGCCAGCAGTGTCATCCGGGGCGGTCAAGAGACCCAGTACTTC

V gene: TRBV9
clone size: NA
D gene: NA
J gene: TRBJ1-5
CDR3 protein: CAGSLEPGPNQPQHF
CDR3 DNA: TGTGCCGGCAGCTTGGAACCGGGCCCCAATCAGCCCCAGCATTTT

V gene: TRBV6-5
clone size: NA
D gene: TRBD1
J gene: TRBJ1-3
CDR3 protein: CASSYSLTGTGSGNTIYF
CDR3 DNA: TGTGCCAGCAGTTACTCCTTGACCGGGACAGGCTCTGGAAACACCATATATTTT

V gene: TRBV5-1
clone size: NA
D gene: NA
J gene: TRBJ2-2
CDR3 protein: CASRSGRFEAGELFF
CDR3 DNA: TGCGCCAGCAGATCAGGGCGGTTTGAGGCCGGGGAGCTGTTTTTT

V gene: TRBV10-2
clone size: many
D gene: NA
J gene: TRBJ1-1
CDR3 protein: CASSRTVGTRGFF
CDR3 DNA: TGCGCCAGCTCCAGAACTGTAGGGACACGGGGTTTCTTT

V gene: TRBV20-1
clone size: many
D gene: TRBD1
J gene: TRBJ1-2
CDR3 protein: CSARSRTGPPYGYTF
CDR3 DNA: TGCAGTGCTAGATCGCGGACAGGCCCTCCCTATGGCTACACCTTC

V gene: TRBV6-2/TRBV6-3
clone size: NA
D gene: TRBD1
J gene: TRBJ1-1
CDR3 protein: CASEGAGTNTDAFF
CDR3 DNA: TGTGCCAGTGAGGGGGCGGGGACGAACACTGACGCTTTCTTT

V gene: TRBV7-2
clone size: NA
D gene: NA
J gene: TRBJ1-2
CDR3 protein: CASSLGDVGFYGYTF
CDR3 DNA: TGTGCCAGCAGCTTAGGAGACGTAGGTTTCTATGGCTACACCTTC

V gene: TRBV7-2
clone size: few
D gene: TRBD2
J gene: TRBJ2-5
CDR3 protein: CASSPGTSTHPKETQYF
CDR3 DNA: TGTGCCAGCAGCCCGGGGACTAGCACCCACCCGAAAGAGACCCAGTACTTC